This is a list of T cell receptor beta chains from one sample in a study of cytomegalovirus exposure and HLA in healthy donors. Some clones are missing from TCRdb's copy, which holds only in-frame ones; the method was immunoSEQ multiplex PCR. This sample has about 85,000 clones, with around 66% found just once. Sequencing was carried out using PBMCs. These receptors were collected from a man aged 25 to 45 in good health and CMV-seronegative. The CDR3 runs from the conserved cysteine through the conserved F or W. A D gene is named only where the DNA matches it firmly. Size tells how often a clone was seen (once, few, many) or the class of an expanded clone, and some rows leave it out.

j_call,v_call,d_call,clone_size,cdr3_nt,cdr3_aa
TRBJ2-1,TRBV6-1,-,once,TGTGCCAGCAGTGAGGGGCACTACAATGAGCAGTTCTTC,CASSEGHYNEQFF
TRBJ2-3,TRBV18,TRBD2,-,TGTGCCAGCTCACCTGGGGGACTAGCGGGGGGGGACACAGATACGCAGTATTTT,CASSPGGLAGGDTDTQYF
TRBJ2-5,TRBV9,TRBD2,-,TGTGCCAGTAAGCGGGGCGAAGGGGAGACCCAGTACTTC,CASKRGEGETQYF
TRBJ2-7,TRBV30,TRBD1,once,TGTGCCTTGGGACAGGGGGCCTACGAGCAGTACTTC,CALGQGAYEQYF
TRBJ1-2,TRBV4-3,TRBD1,-,TGCGCCAGCAGCTCGGAGGACAGGGGGTACTATGGCTACACCTTC,CASSSEDRGYYGYTF
TRBJ2-3,TRBV9,TRBD2,once,TGTGCCAGCAGCCTTATGACTAGCGGGGGGGCAGATACGCAGTATTTT,CASSLMTSGGADTQYF
TRBJ2-3,TRBV12-5,TRBD1,-,TGTGCTAGTGCCCCCCAAAGACAGGGGGTCTCAGATACGCAGTATTTT,CASAPQRQGVSDTQYF
TRBJ2-1,TRBV7-2,-,-,TGTGCCAGCAGCTTGAGTATCTCCTACAATGAGCAGTTCTTC,CASSLSISYNEQFF
TRBJ2-5,TRBV4-2,TRBD2,-,TGTGCCAGCAGCCAAGACGCGCGGGGGGAAGTTTTCGGTTGGTACTTC,CASSQDARGEVFGWYF
TRBJ2-1,TRBV29-1,TRBD2,-,TGCAGCGTTGAACGGGGGCAGCTAGCGGGAGAGGCGCAGTTCTTC,CSVERGQLAGEAQFF
TRBJ2-5,TRBV11-3,-,few,TGTGCCAGCAGCGTGGGCGGGGCTGACGGAGAGACCCAGTACTTC,CASSVGGADGETQYF
TRBJ2-2,TRBV7-8,TRBD1,-,TGTGCCAGCAGCACCCAAGACAGGGGGCTCACCGGGGAGCTGTTTTTT,CASSTQDRGLTGELFF
TRBJ2-7,TRBV28,TRBD1,-,TGTGCCAGCAGTCTTGGACAGGGCTACGAGCAGTACTTC,CASSLGQGYEQYF
TRBJ1-3,TRBV19,-,-,TGTGCCAGTAGCACCAGGGCTTTTACTGGAAACACCATATATTTT,CASSTRAFTGNTIYF
TRBJ2-2,TRBV4-1,TRBD2,few,TGCGCCAGCAGCCAAGGGGGGGGAAGGACTAGCGGGAACACCGGGGAGCTGTTTTTT,CASSQGGGRTSGNTGELFF
TRBJ2-1,TRBV2,-,-,TGTGCCAGCGCCCTGGACAGAACGGCACACAATGAGCAGTTCTTC,CASALDRTAHNEQFF
TRBJ1-1,TRBV7-2,-,few,TGTGCCAGCAGCTTCGCGCGGAACACTGAAGCTTTCTTT,CASSFARNTEAFF
TRBJ1-1,TRBV28,TRBD1,-,TGTGCCAGCACTTTCGGGGACAGGGACACTGAAGCTTTCTTT,CASTFGDRDTEAFF
TRBJ2-2,TRBV29-1,-,-,TGCAGCGTCGGTGAAAACACCGGGGAGCTGTTTTTT,CSVGENTGELFF
TRBJ2-1,TRBV29-1,TRBD1,few,TGCAGCGGGAACAGGGGTTTCGGCAATGAGCAGTTCTTC,CSGNRGFGNEQFF
TRBJ2-2,TRBV5-1,-,few,TGCGCCAGCAGCCCGCTAGAGGGAGCTACCGGGGAGCTGTTTTTT,CASSPLEGATGELFF
TRBJ1-2,TRBV6-1,-,-,TGTGCCAGCAGTGAAAACCCCCAGTCTGGCTACACCTTC,CASSENPQSGYTF
TRBJ1-5,TRBV2,TRBD1,-,TGTGCCAGCAACGGACAGGTCGATCAGCCCCAGCATTTT,CASNGQVDQPQHF
TRBJ1-5,TRBV20-1,-,few,TGCAGTGCTTGGGAGCAAAGGCAGCATTTT,CSAWEQRQHF
TRBJ2-3,TRBV11-2,-,-,TGTGCCAGCAGCTTAGATCCCGGGGGTCGTACGCAGTATTTT,CASSLDPGGRTQYF
TRBJ2-5,TRBV11-2,-,-,TGTGCCAGCAGCTCCCACCATCGGGAGACCCAGTACTTC,CASSSHHRETQYF
TRBJ2-5,TRBV19,TRBD2,-,TGTGCCAGTAGTGTCACTAGCGGGGGGGAGACCCAGTACTTC,CASSVTSGGETQYF
TRBJ2-3,TRBV7-3,TRBD2,once,TGTGCCAGCAGCCCAAGGGAGCGGGGGGGCCTAGATACGCAGTATTTT,CASSPRERGGLDTQYF
TRBJ1-6,TRBV30,TRBD1,-,TGTGCCTGGAGCCTTCCTGGGACAGGGGGTTCACCCCTCCACTTT,CAWSLPGTGGSPLHF